Described below is a single T cell receptor (beta chain) sequence and its context. Antigen unknown. V lost 1 base to trimming and J lost 2 bases, with 11 bases between them. Germline CDR1 reads MNHNS; CDR2 reads SASEGT. The CDR3 loop spans 15 amino acids. Points from the study as a whole: Tumor memory CD4+ T cell TCR gene usage clustered with blood and lymph node memory CD4+ cells and lymph node naive CD4+ cells.

TCRdb re-analysed the 5' RACE reads in MiXCR, keeping a single row per CDR3 protein. Among 6,700 or so distinct CDR3 sequences listed, 55% to 60% were seen once. The rearrangement joins TRBV6-1 to TRBJ1-2; D perhaps matches TRBD1 (6 bases). What was sequenced was tumor-infiltrating memory CD4+ T cells sorted from the breast tumor. As to subset: memory CD4+ T cells, CD4+CD45RO+CD25-. The origin of this receptor is a female donor with breast cancer. CDR3 sequence reads: CASSEGTVMNYGYTF. The CDR3 nucleotides are TGTGCCAGCAGTGAAGGGACAGTTATGAACTATGGCTACACCTTC.